Included here is one TCR beta chain sequence, with context. Per the study methods: Reference gene primer amplification in the assay estimated nucleated cell counts. Clones were sequenced by immunoSEQ multiplex PCR, and TCRdb holds only the in-frame ones, with some missing. Clonal size and the V and J genes are those of that table, whereas D and trimming came from the DNA. Among around 130,000 clones listed, roughly 84% were seen once. The CDR3 spans 20 residues. V shed 5 bases, J shed 1 base, and the junction held 19 bases outside the gene matches. Germline V gene data show CDR1 as LGHNA and CDR2 as YSLEER. The data stem from a study of blood T cell repertoires in COVID-19. Overall study: The United States, Italy and Spain supplied acute and convalescent COVID-19 samples. PBMCs, B-cell-depleted T cells, or T cells provided the cDNA or gDNA that made up the material.

Two negative PCRs, clearance, or symptom resolution characterized the recovered Cohort 3 donors. Specimen: PBMCs or T cells enriched from blood (not recorded which). The sequence came from a woman younger than 45 who had recovered from COVID-19. The rearrangement links TRBV4-3 to TRBJ1-1; 10 nucleotides agree with TRBD1. The DNA of the CDR3 is TGCGCCAGCAGCTACGGGACAGGGGATGCCATGGTTTCATGGAACACTGAAGCTTTCTTT. This codes for CASSYGTGDAMVSWNTEAFF.